This passage covers 12 T cell receptor beta chains from one sample sequenced in a study of vaccination and CD4 T cells after COVID-19. The Oncomine TCR Beta short-read assay generated sequence data from the DNA of cultured CD4+ T cells. One entry per CDR3 protein results from TCRdb running MiXCR on the PCR reads. The sample yields some 11,000 distinct CDR3 sequences, around 77% seen once. As to treatment: approximately nine-day PBMC culture with coronavirus spike peptide pools or control peptides (ViraFEST assay). These TCRs are of unknown antigen specificity. The sequencing input was CD4+ T cells from blood, cultured in vitro. The receptors were gathered from a human donor who had recovered from COVID-19.

The chain has TRBV7-2 and TRBJ1-2; TRBD1 might be the D (6 bases). With 0 bases removed from V and 11 bases from J, the gap between germline ends came to 7 bases. The CDR3 length is 11 residues. The germline gives CDR1 SGHTA, CDR2 FQGNSA. The CDR3 is CASSLATGYTF. Here the CDR3 DNA reads TGTGCCAGCAGCTTAGCAACAGGGTACACCTTC.

The gene calls are TRBV2 and TRBJ2-1; TRBD2 might be the D (5 bases). CDR1 SNHLY and CDR2 FYNNEI come from the germline V gene. This CDR3 has 12 residues. V lost 7 bases and J 8 bases, leaving 12 bases between the germline ends. Here the CDR3 reads CASIAAGDEQFF. The CDR3 region has the DNA TGTGCCAGCATAGCTGCCGGGGATGAGCAGTTCTTC.

This chain links TRBV20-1 with TRBJ2-3; tentative D call: TRBD2 (5 bases). Germline values: CDR1 DFQATT, CDR2 SNEGSKA (reference sequence). The CDR3 totals 14 residues. The ends were cut back, 2 bases at V and 2 bases at J, with 11 bases in the middle. CDR3 residues: CSARKSGYTDTQYF. In DNA, the CDR3 is TGCAGTGCTAGAAAGAGCGGTTACACAGATACGCAGTATTTT.

This clonotype was observed once. The chain uses TRBV2 and TRBJ2-7, with 7 positions matching TRBD1. V lost 7 bases, J lost 6 bases, and 9 bases stayed unmatched. Germline-derived CDR1 and CDR2 are SNHLY and FYNNEI. CDR3 length equals 13 residues. CDR3 in DNA: TGTGCCAGCAATCTTAACAGGGGCAGCGAGCAGTACTTC. Protein: CASNLNRGSEQYF.

This clonotype has more than one count but fewer than ten. The chain couples TRBV6-1 to TRBJ1-5; tentatively, D is TRBD1 (5 bases). Trimming took 0 bases from V and 5 from J, leaving 11 bases between them. The CDR3 spans 15 residues. Germline V CDR1 and CDR2: MNHNS, SASEGT. In nucleotides, the CDR3 is TGTGCCAGCAGTGAAGCGACAGACCCACATCAGCCCCAGCATTTT. Translating it yields CASSEATDPHQPQHF.

V gene TRBV27 combines with J gene TRBJ1-6, with D perhaps matching TRBD1 (5 bases). Germline V lookup: CDR1 MNHEY, CDR2 SMNVEV (reference sequence). There are 14 residues in the CDR3. Trimming shortened V by 2 bases and J by 5 bases, and 7 bases separated the two germline ends. The CDR3 spells CASSLPGDNSPLHF. The CDR3, as DNA: TGTGCCAGCAGTTTACCGGGGGATAATTCACCCCTCCACTTT.

V gene TRBV6-2 or TRBV6-3 combines with J gene TRBJ1-2, with D maybe TRBD1 (5 bases). Per the germline V gene, CDR1 is MNHEY and CDR2 is SVGEGT. V lost 0 bases to trimming and J lost 2 bases, with 7 bases between them. The CDR3 consists of 14 residues. The CDR3 DNA sequence: TGTGCCAGCAGTTACTCAGAGGGGAACTATGGCTACACCTTC. Translating gives CASSYSEGNYGYTF.

This clonotype was picked up a small number of times. The chain couples TRBV6-2 or TRBV6-3 to TRBJ1-5, with a weak D call TRBD1 (6 bases). V lost 5 bases to trimming and J lost 4 bases, with 12 bases between them. The CDR3 spans 14 residues. Germline loops: CDR1 MNHEY, CDR2 SVGEGT. The CDR3 reads CASSPGAPNQPQHF. The CDR3 nucleotides read TGTGCCAGCAGTCCGGGGGCCCCTAATCAGCCCCAGCATTTT.

The chain has TRBV11-2 and TRBJ1-2; no clear D. CDR3 size: 14 residues. V shed 0 bases and J shed 7 bases, with 12 bases lying between them. Looked up from germline, CDR1 is SGHAT and CDR2 is FQNNGV. The CDR3 region has the DNA TGTGCCAGCAGCTTAGAGAGGGCCGGGGTTGGCTACACCTTC. Its translation is CASSLERAGVGYTF.

The rearrangement joins TRBV20-1 to TRBJ1-1; no definite D call. V gave up 4 bases and J gave up 4 bases, with 13 bases separating them. The CDR3 totals 13 residues. Germline CDR1 DFQATT, CDR2 SNEGSKA (reference sequence). The chain's CDR3 is CSATPRRGTEAFF. DNA of the CDR3: TGCAGTGCTACACCCCGCCGGGGCACTGAAGCTTTCTTT.

The chain combines TRBV6-2 or TRBV6-3 with TRBJ2-7, with a tentative D call TRBD2 (7 bases). With 3 bases removed from V and 4 bases from J, the gap between germline ends came to 19 bases. Per the germline V gene, CDR1 is MNHEY and CDR2 is SVGEGT. This CDR3 comprises 16 residues. The CDR3 region is CASSYSWGGAEYEQYF. DNA for the CDR3: TGTGCCAGCAGTTATTCTTGGGGGGGCGCGGAGTACGAGCAGTACTTC.

The CDR3 reads CASSFRQGADTEAFF. Here the CDR3 DNA reads TGTGCCAGCAGCTTCCGCCAGGGGGCAGATACTGAAGCTTTCTTT. The chain uses TRBV7-9 and TRBJ1-1; 8 bases agree with TRBD1. The CDR3 spans 15 residues. Germline-derived CDR1 and CDR2 are SEHNR and FQNEAQ (reference sequence). Germline trimming cut 3 bases from V and 5 bases from J; bases unmatched to any gene: 8.